This T cell receptor (beta chain) is from a study of CD8 T cells in Susac syndrome. With random hexamers, 0.5 to 1 ug RNA was reverse transcribed. TCRdb analysed the immunoSEQ multiplex PCR reads with MiXCR anew, one entry per CDR3 protein. In the table there are over 95,000 distinct CDR3 sequences, around 90% of which are singletons. The length of the CDR3 is 13 residues. Trimming removed 4 bases at V and 6 bases at J, with 12 bases between. Germline V gives CDR1 MNHEY, CDR2 SVGEGT. Sequencing was done on a sample of CD4+ T cells from PBMCs. This receptor was obtained from a human donor in good health. This rearrangement joins TRBV6-2 or TRBV6-3 to TRBJ1-2, with D uncertain. CDR3 sequence: CASSSLTSHGYTF. CDR3 coding DNA: TGTGCCAGCAGTTCGCTAACATCGCATGGCTACACCTTC.